This TCR beta chain was obtained from a study of blood T cell repertoires in COVID-19. Study as a whole: The cDNA or gDNA used as material had been derived from T cells, B-cell-depleted T cells, or PBMCs.

The study drew participants aged about 18 to 89 years from about two dozen US areas. In assigning cohorts, the study relied on participant-reported clinical history. Clones were read by immunoSEQ multiplex PCR, and TCRdb kept only the in-frame ones, dropping some. The sample yields over 200,000 clones, 87% seen once. The CDR3 loop spans 16 amino acids. The J segment lost 3 bases and the V segment lost 0 bases, leaving 7 bases of the junction unmatched. Per the germline V gene, CDR1 is MNHNY and CDR2 is SVGAGI (reference sequence). This clonotype originated in a man between 18 and 29 years old with acute COVID-19. Sequencing used PBMCs or T cells enriched from blood (not recorded which). The chain is built from TRBV6-6 and TRBJ2-7; 8 nucleotides align to TRBD1. CDR3 sequence: CASSYSGQGIYYEQYF. CDR3 nucleotides: TGTGCCAGCAGTTACTCCGGACAGGGAATTTACTACGAGCAGTACTTC.